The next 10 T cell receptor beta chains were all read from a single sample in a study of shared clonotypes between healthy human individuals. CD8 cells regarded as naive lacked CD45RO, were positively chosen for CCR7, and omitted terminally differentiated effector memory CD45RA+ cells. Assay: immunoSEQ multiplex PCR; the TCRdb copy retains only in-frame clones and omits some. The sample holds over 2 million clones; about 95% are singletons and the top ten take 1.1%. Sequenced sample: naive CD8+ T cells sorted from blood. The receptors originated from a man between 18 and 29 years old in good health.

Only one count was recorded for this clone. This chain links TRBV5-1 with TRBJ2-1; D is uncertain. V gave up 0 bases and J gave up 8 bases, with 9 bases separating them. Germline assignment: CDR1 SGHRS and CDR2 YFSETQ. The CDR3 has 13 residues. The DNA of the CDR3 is TGCGCCAGCAGCTTGGTATCATGGGATGAGCAGTTCTTC. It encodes CASSLVSWDEQFF.

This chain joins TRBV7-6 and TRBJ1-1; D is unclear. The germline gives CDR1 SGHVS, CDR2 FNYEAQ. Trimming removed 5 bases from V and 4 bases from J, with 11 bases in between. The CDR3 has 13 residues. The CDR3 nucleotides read TGTGCCAGCAGCCCTTCTCAGTTCACTGAAGCTTTCTTT. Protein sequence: CASSPSQFTEAFF.

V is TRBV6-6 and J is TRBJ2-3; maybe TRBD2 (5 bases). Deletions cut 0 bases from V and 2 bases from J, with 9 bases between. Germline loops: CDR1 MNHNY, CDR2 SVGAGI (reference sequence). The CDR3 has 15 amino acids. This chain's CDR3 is CASSYSPGDTDTQYF. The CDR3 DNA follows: TGTGCCAGCAGTTACTCGCCCGGGGACACAGATACGCAGTATTTT.

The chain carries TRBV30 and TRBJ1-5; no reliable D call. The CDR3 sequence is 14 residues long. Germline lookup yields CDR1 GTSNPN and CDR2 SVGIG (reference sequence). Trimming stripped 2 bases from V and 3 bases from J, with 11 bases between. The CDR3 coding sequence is TGTGCCTGGAGTTATGACGGTTACAATCAGCCCCAGCATTTT. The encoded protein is CAWSYDGYNQPQHF.

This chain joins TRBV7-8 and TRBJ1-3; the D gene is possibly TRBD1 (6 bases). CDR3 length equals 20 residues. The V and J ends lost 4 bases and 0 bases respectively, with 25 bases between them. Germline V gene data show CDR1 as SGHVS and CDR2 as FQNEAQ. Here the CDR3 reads CASSSGARASQTVSGNTIYF. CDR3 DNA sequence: TGTGCCAGCAGCTCAGGGGCGCGAGCTTCACAAACTGTCTCTGGAAACACCATATATTTT.

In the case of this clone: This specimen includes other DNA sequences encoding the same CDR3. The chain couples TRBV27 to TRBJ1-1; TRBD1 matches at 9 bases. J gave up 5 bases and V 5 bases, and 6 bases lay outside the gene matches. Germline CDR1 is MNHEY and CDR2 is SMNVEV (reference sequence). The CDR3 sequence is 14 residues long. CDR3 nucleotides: TGTGCCAGCAGTCCGGGACAGGGAGGAACTGAAGCTTTCTTT. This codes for CASSPGQGGTEAFF.

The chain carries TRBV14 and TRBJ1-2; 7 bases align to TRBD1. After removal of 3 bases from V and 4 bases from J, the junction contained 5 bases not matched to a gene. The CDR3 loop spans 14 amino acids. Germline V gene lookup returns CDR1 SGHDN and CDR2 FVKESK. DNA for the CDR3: TGTGCCAGCAGCCACCTGACAGGGTCCTATGGCTACACCTTC. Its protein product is CASSHLTGSYGYTF.

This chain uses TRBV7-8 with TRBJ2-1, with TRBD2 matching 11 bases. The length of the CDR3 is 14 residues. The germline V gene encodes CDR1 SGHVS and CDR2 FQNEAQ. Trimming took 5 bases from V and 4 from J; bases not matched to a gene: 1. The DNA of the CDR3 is TGTGCCAGCAGCGCTAGCGGGGGGTACAATGAGCAGTTCTTC. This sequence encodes CASSASGGYNEQFF.

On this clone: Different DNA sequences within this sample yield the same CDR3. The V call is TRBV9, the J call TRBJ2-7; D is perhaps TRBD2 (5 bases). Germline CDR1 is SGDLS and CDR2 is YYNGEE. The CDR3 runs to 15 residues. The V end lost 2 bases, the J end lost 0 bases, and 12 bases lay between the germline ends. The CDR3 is CASSVGGASSYEQYF. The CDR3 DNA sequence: TGTGCCAGCAGCGTCGGAGGCGCTAGCTCCTACGAGCAGTACTTC.

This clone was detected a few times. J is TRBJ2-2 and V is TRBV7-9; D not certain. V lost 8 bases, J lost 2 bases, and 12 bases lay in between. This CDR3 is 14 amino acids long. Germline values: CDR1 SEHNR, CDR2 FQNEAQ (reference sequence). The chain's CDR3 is CASEGQLNTGELFF. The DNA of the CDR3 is TGTGCCAGCGAAGGGCAGCTAAACACCGGGGAGCTGTTTTTT.